One and the same sample provided the 20 T cell receptor beta chains below, sequenced in a study of T-cell reconstitution after alpha-beta-depleted transplantation in children. Researchers prepared the TCRbeta library using unique molecular identifiers, the study reports. TCRdb redid the calling of the PCR reads with MiXCR, one entry per CDR3 protein. The data contain over 150,000 distinct CDR3 sequences, 6.3% of them singletons. Source: PBMCs, taken before TCRalphabeta/CD19-depleted stem cell transplant. The receptors shown here come from a girl under three years old with combined immunodeficiency, due to receive a stem cell transplant.

This clonotype was counted at least ten times. The chain combines TRBV15 with TRBJ2-3; 8 nucleotides align to TRBD2. The CDR3 totals 16 residues. The germline CDR1 and CDR2 sequences are LNHNV and YYDKDF (reference sequence). V lost 0 bases and J lost 2; bases outside the gene matches: 4. DNA for the CDR3: TGTGCCACCAGCAGAGATGCGGGAGGATTCACAGATACGCAGTATTTT. It translates to CATSRDAGGFTDTQYF.

The J gene is TRBJ2-5, the V gene TRBV4-3, with D perhaps TRBD2 (7 bases). V was trimmed by 0 bases and J by 4 bases, leaving 21 bases between them. Looked up from germline, CDR1 is LGHNA and CDR2 is YSLEER. The CDR3 runs 18 residues. The CDR3 region is CASSQEEWGGGLRETQYF. The CDR3 DNA follows: TGCGCCAGCAGCCAAGAGGAGTGGGGGGGGGGCTTGAGAGAGACCCAGTACTTC.

The chain has TRBV15 and TRBJ1-2; tentative D call: TRBD1 (5 bases). CDR1 is LNHNV and CDR2 is YYDKDF in the germline V gene (reference sequence). The CDR3 length is 14 residues. V lost 6 bases and J 0 bases, leaving 11 bases between the germline ends. CDR3 sequence reads: CATSLDIANYGYTF. In nucleotides, the CDR3 is TGTGCCACCAGTTTGGACATAGCTAACTATGGCTACACCTTC.

This clonotype was recorded at least ten times. The chain couples TRBV6-2 or TRBV6-3 to TRBJ2-1; 8 bases match TRBD1. This CDR3 has 16 amino acids. After removal of 8 bases from V and 5 bases from J, the junction contained 14 bases not matched to a gene. Germline V lookup: CDR1 MNHEY, CDR2 SVGEGT. CDR3 sequence reads: CASGFPGQGPDNEQFF. CDR3 coding DNA: TGTGCCAGCGGCTTCCCCGGACAGGGTCCGGACAATGAGCAGTTCTTC.

The chain has TRBV20-1 and TRBJ2-7; 7 bases agree with TRBD2. This CDR3 is built from 13 residues. V lost 3 bases, J lost 2 bases, and 4 bases stayed unmatched. Germline V gene lookup returns CDR1 DFQATT and CDR2 SNEGSKA (reference sequence). In DNA form, the CDR3 reads TGCAGTGCTAGCAGCGGGGACGCCTACGAGCAGTACTTC. This gives the protein CSASSGDAYEQYF.

This clonotype came up a few times. The chain joins TRBV20-1 to TRBJ1-2; the match to TRBD1 covers 7 bases. The trim removed 6 bases at V and 0 bases at J, leaving 13 bases unmatched. From germline, CDR1 is DFQATT and CDR2 SNEGSKA (reference sequence). The CDR3 contains 16 residues. In DNA, the CDR3 is TGCAGTGCCATACCCGGGACAGCGATAGCTAACTATGGCTACACCTTC. Translating gives CSAIPGTAIANYGYTF.

In its sample, this clonotype was seen many times. The gene calls are TRBV20-1 and TRBJ2-1, with a possible D match to TRBD2 (6 bases). The CDR3 covers 14 residues. Germline assignment: CDR1 DFQATT and CDR2 SNEGSKA (reference sequence). V lost 2 bases to trimming and J lost 2 bases, with 10 bases between them. Written as DNA, the CDR3 is TGCAGTGCTAGATGGAGGGGCACCTACAATGAGCAGTTCTTC. It is translated as CSARWRGTYNEQFF.

This clonotype was recorded many times. The rearrangement links TRBV29-1 to TRBJ2-7, with D maybe TRBD1 (5 bases). Germline values: CDR1 SQVTM, CDR2 ANQGSEA. The CDR3 is 13 amino acids. Trimming pared 0 bases from V and 5 bases from J, leaving 11 bases between. CDR3 sequence (DNA): TGCAGCGTTGAAGATCTTTCAGGGAACGAGCAGTACTTC. As protein: CSVEDLSGNEQYF.

This clonotype was seen repeatedly, ten times or more. This chain connects TRBV4-3 to TRBJ2-7, with TRBD1 as a possible D gene (6 bases). This CDR3 spans 16 amino acids. V gave up 4 bases and J gave up 2 bases, with 18 bases separating them. Germline CDR1 is LGHNA and CDR2 is YSLEER. CDR3 in amino acids: CASSPHSGTPTYEQYF. The CDR3 nucleotides read TGCGCCAGCAGCCCCCACTCGGGGACACCTACCTACGAGCAGTACTTC.

This clonotype came up a few times. The genes are TRBV20-1 and TRBJ2-5, with D unclear. The germline gives CDR1 DFQATT, CDR2 SNEGSKA (reference sequence). Trimming left V 3 bases short and J 3 bases short, with 8 bases between. The CDR3 has 12 residues. Written as DNA, the CDR3 is TGCAGTGCTAGTCAAGCGAAAGAGACCCAGTACTTC. Translating gives CSASQAKETQYF.

This clonotype has at least ten counts. The rearrangement uses TRBV29-1 and TRBJ1-4; maybe TRBD1 (6 bases). Trimming pared 5 bases from V and 11 bases from J, leaving 15 bases between. Germline-derived CDR1 and CDR2 are SQVTM and ANQGSEA. This CDR3 has 12 amino acids. The CDR3 reads CSVRTVGWKLFF. In nucleotides, the CDR3 is TGCAGCGTTCGGACAGTTGGTTGGAAACTGTTTTTT. The variable domain in full, completed from reference TRBV29-1 and TRBJ1-4, reads SAVISQKPSRDICQRGTSLTIQCQVDSQVTMMFWYRQQPGQSLTLIATANQGSEATYESGFVIDKFPISRPNLTFSTLTVSNMSPEDSSIYLCSVRTVGWKLFFGSGTQLSVL.

This clonotype was found a few times. This rearrangement joins TRBV19 to TRBJ2-1; TRBD2 might be the D (7 bases). Per germline, CDR1 LNHDA and CDR2 SQIVND (reference sequence). The CDR3 spans 15 residues. The germline V and J ends were trimmed by 5 bases and 6 bases, with 17 bases remaining between them. The CDR3 bases are TGTGCCAGTAGTCCTACCGCCGGGGGGCTCAATGAGCAGTTCTTC. This sequence encodes CASSPTAGGLNEQFF.

This clonotype has at least ten counts. The chain has TRBV20-1 and TRBJ2-1; perhaps TRBD2 as D (6 bases). The V gene's germline CDR1 is DFQATT and CDR2 SNEGSKA (reference sequence). The CDR3 totals 13 residues. The CDR3 is CSAPETRRNEQFF. The DNA of the CDR3 is TGCAGCGCCCCCGAGACTAGAAGGAATGAGCAGTTCTTC.

This clonotype was picked up many times. This chain connects TRBV7-8 to TRBJ2-7, with D unresolved. Trimming pared 0 bases from V and 2 bases from J, leaving 14 bases between. The CDR3 sequence is 16 residues long. Germline V gene lookup returns CDR1 SGHVS and CDR2 FQNEAQ. As DNA, the CDR3 is TGTGCCAGCAGCTTAGCGATCGGATATCAGACCTACGAGCAGTACTTC. Its translation is CASSLAIGYQTYEQYF.

This clonotype was recorded many times. This chain uses TRBV28 with TRBJ2-1; no definite D call. Trimming removed 2 bases from V and 4 bases from J, with 12 bases in between. CDR1 is MDHEN and CDR2 is SYDVKM in the germline V gene. CDR3 length: 15 amino acids. In DNA form, the CDR3 reads TGTGCCAGCAGTTTAGGCACTCGACTGTACAATGAGCAGTTCTTC. Translated: CASSLGTRLYNEQFF.

Many counts were recorded for this clonotype. V usage is TRBV14 and J usage is TRBJ2-1; D gene ambiguous. Between the trimmed V and J ends, which lost 6 bases and 5 bases, there was a span of 8 bases. The CDR3 is 12 amino acids. Germline V gene data show CDR1 as SGHDN and CDR2 as FVKESK. This CDR3 is CASSLVNNEQFF. CDR3 nucleotides: TGTGCCAGCAGTTTAGTAAACAATGAGCAGTTCTTC.

This clonotype has a count of ten or more. This rearrangement joins TRBV5-5 to TRBJ2-7; D is ambiguous. From germline, CDR1 is SGHKS and CDR2 YYEKEE (reference sequence). V was clipped by 0 bases and J by 6 bases, with 13 bases between them. The CDR3 is 14 residues long. CDR3 nucleotides: TGTGCCAGCAGCTTGGGACTGACCCTTGGCGAGCAGTACTTC. Translating gives CASSLGLTLGEQYF.

The chain joins TRBV20-1 to TRBJ2-5, with a tentative D call TRBD2 (6 bases). The germline V and J ends were trimmed by 4 bases and 5 bases, with 17 bases remaining between them. The germline gives CDR1 DFQATT, CDR2 SNEGSKA (reference sequence). The length of the CDR3 is 14 residues. The CDR3 DNA is TGCAGTGCTAAGGGAGCGTGGGAGGCGGAGACCCAGTACTTC. This sequence encodes CSAKGAWEAETQYF.

The gene calls are TRBV7-2 and TRBJ2-1; a possible D gene is TRBD1 (5 bases). The CDR3 totals 20 residues. Germline loops: CDR1 SGHTA, CDR2 FQGNSA. Trimming stripped 0 bases from V and 0 bases from J, with 21 bases between. The CDR3 loop reads CASSLAIIKGRASSYNEQFF. DNA for the CDR3: TGTGCCAGCAGCTTAGCAATTATTAAGGGCAGGGCCAGCTCCTACAATGAGCAGTTCTTC.

Many counts were recorded for this clonotype. The rearrangement links TRBV20-1 to TRBJ1-1, with a weak D call TRBD1 (6 bases). V dropped 5 bases and J dropped 8 bases, with 12 bases sitting between them. Germline CDR1 and CDR2: DFQATT and SNEGSKA (reference sequence). The CDR3 length is 11 residues. CDR3 amino acids: CSAPQGREAFF. The CDR3 DNA reads as TGCAGTGCTCCACAGGGAAGGGAAGCTTTCTTT.